Listed below are T cell receptor beta chains from one sample, sequenced in a study of OX40 agonist ivuxolimab in advanced cancers. The repertoire was sequenced with immunoSEQ multiplex PCR; TCRdb's copy has only in-frame clones and lacks some. The repertoire holds around 15,000 clones, with 60% to 85% as singletons. Source: CD4+ or CD8+ T cells sorted from blood, taken in a trial of the OX40 agonist ivuxolimab. These TCRs come from an adult with an advanced solid tumor such as melanoma, head and neck, liver or kidney cancer. Both conserved end residues are part of each CDR3. The order of the fields is J gene, D gene, V gene, clone size, CDR3 DNA, CDR3 protein. The D gene is left open where the match is weak. Expanded clones are given a class, and other clones once, few, many or no size at all.

j_call: TRBJ1-2
d_call: TRBD1
v_call: TRBV9
clone_size: medium-sized
cdr3_nt: TGTGCCAGCAGCTCACCAGGGGGGCAGGGACATGGCTACACCTTC
cdr3_aa: CASSSPGGQGHGYTF

j_call: TRBJ1-5
d_call: .
v_call: TRBV19
clone_size: .
cdr3_nt: TGTGCCAGTAGTCACAGGGTTACCAATCAGCCCCAGCATTTT
cdr3_aa: CASSHRVTNQPQHF

j_call: TRBJ2-7
d_call: TRBD2
v_call: TRBV7-8
clone_size: .
cdr3_nt: TGTGCCAGCAGCCCTCTCGCGGGAGACTACGAGCAGTACTTC
cdr3_aa: CASSPLAGDYEQYF

j_call: TRBJ2-7
d_call: .
v_call: TRBV7-9
clone_size: .
cdr3_nt: TGTGCCAGCAGCGCAGCTGGTTACGAGCAGTACTTC
cdr3_aa: CASSAAGYEQYF

j_call: TRBJ1-1
d_call: .
v_call: TRBV19
clone_size: .
cdr3_nt: TGTGCCAGTAGCTACCGGGACGGAGACACTGAAGCTTTCTTT
cdr3_aa: CASSYRDGDTEAFF

j_call: TRBJ1-1
d_call: .
v_call: TRBV2
clone_size: few
cdr3_nt: TGTGCCACCCGGACGGTTAACACTGAAGCTTTCTTT
cdr3_aa: CATRTVNTEAFF

j_call: TRBJ1-1
d_call: .
v_call: TRBV6-5
clone_size: .
cdr3_nt: TGTGCCAGCAGTTACTCTAGCACCGGCGAAGCTTTCTTT
cdr3_aa: CASSYSSTGEAFF

j_call: TRBJ2-3
d_call: .
v_call: TRBV9
clone_size: .
cdr3_nt: TGTGCCAGCAGCGTAGGAGGGACTTTAGATACGCAGTATTTT
cdr3_aa: CASSVGGTLDTQYF

j_call: TRBJ2-7
d_call: TRBD1
v_call: TRBV11-2
clone_size: .
cdr3_nt: TGTGCCAGCAGCTTAAGAGGACAGGGGACCTTCTACGAGCAGTACTTC
cdr3_aa: CASSLRGQGTFYEQYF

j_call: TRBJ2-1
d_call: TRBD2
v_call: TRBV30
clone_size: .
cdr3_nt: TGTGCCTGGAGTTGGACTAGCGGGGGTCCGACCGCCTACAATGAGCAGTTCTTC
cdr3_aa: CAWSWTSGGPTAYNEQFF

j_call: TRBJ1-5
d_call: .
v_call: TRBV27
clone_size: few
cdr3_nt: TGTGCCAGCAGCCAAGGGTTGGGGGAGGGCTATCAGCCCCAGCATTTT
cdr3_aa: CASSQGLGEGYQPQHF

j_call: TRBJ2-5
d_call: .
v_call: TRBV13
clone_size: .
cdr3_nt: TGTGCCAGCAGCCTTTTAGCGGCCTCACGCGGGGTCGGGCAACAGACCCAGTACTTC
cdr3_aa: CASSLLAASRGVGQQTQYF

j_call: TRBJ1-3
d_call: .
v_call: TRBV9
clone_size: .
cdr3_nt: TGTGCCAGCAGCGTAGACGGCAGGATTGGAAACACCATATATTTT
cdr3_aa: CASSVDGRIGNTIYF

j_call: TRBJ1-2
d_call: TRBD1
v_call: TRBV6-6
clone_size: .
cdr3_nt: TGTGCCAGCAGTGGTGGGACAGTTAACTATGGCTACACCTTC
cdr3_aa: CASSGGTVNYGYTF

j_call: TRBJ1-1
d_call: .
v_call: TRBV25-1
clone_size: .
cdr3_nt: TGTGCCAGCAGCCCATGGGGGGAGAACACTGAAGCTTTCTTT
cdr3_aa: CASSPWGENTEAFF

j_call: TRBJ2-7
d_call: .
v_call: TRBV6-5
clone_size: .
cdr3_nt: TGTGCCAGCAGTTACGCCGCGGTCACCTACGAGCAGTACTTC
cdr3_aa: CASSYAAVTYEQYF

j_call: TRBJ2-3
d_call: TRBD1
v_call: TRBV5-1
clone_size: .
cdr3_nt: TGCGCCAGCAGCACACAGGGGGCGTATCCCACAGATACGCAGTATTTT
cdr3_aa: CASSTQGAYPTDTQYF

j_call: TRBJ2-7
d_call: .
v_call: TRBV2
clone_size: .
cdr3_nt: TGTGCCAGCAGTGATGAGGGACAATACTACGAGCAGTACTTC
cdr3_aa: CASSDEGQYYEQYF

j_call: TRBJ2-1
d_call: TRBD2
v_call: TRBV15
clone_size: .
cdr3_nt: TGTGCCACCAGCAGAGGCGACGGGGGGGTTTTGTACAATGAGCAGTTCTTC
cdr3_aa: CATSRGDGGVLYNEQFF

j_call: TRBJ2-7
d_call: .
v_call: TRBV4-1
clone_size: few
cdr3_nt: TGCGCCAGCAGCCAAGTTGTCGCAGGATACGAGCAGTACTTC
cdr3_aa: CASSQVVAGYEQYF

j_call: TRBJ1-2
d_call: .
v_call: TRBV7-8
clone_size: medium-sized
cdr3_nt: TGTGCCAGCAGCTTAGGCGGGGACGGGAGCTATGGCTACACCTTC
cdr3_aa: CASSLGGDGSYGYTF

j_call: TRBJ1-2
d_call: .
v_call: TRBV9
clone_size: .
cdr3_nt: TGTGCCAGCAGCGTAGGAGGTAACTATGGCTACACCTTC
cdr3_aa: CASSVGGNYGYTF

j_call: TRBJ2-1
d_call: .
v_call: TRBV27
clone_size: .
cdr3_nt: TGTGCCAGCAGTTGGGGTGGGAGCTCCTACAATGAGCAGTTCTTC
cdr3_aa: CASSWGGSSYNEQFF

j_call: TRBJ2-7
d_call: TRBD1
v_call: TRBV27
clone_size: .
cdr3_nt: TGTGCCAGCAGTTTTGCAGGGGGCTCCTACGAGCAGTACTTC
cdr3_aa: CASSFAGGSYEQYF

j_call: TRBJ1-1
d_call: .
v_call: TRBV2
clone_size: .
cdr3_nt: TGTGCCAGCAGTGTGGCGGCTGGAAACACTGAAGCTTTCTTT
cdr3_aa: CASSVAAGNTEAFF

j_call: TRBJ1-2
d_call: .
v_call: TRBV4-3
clone_size: few
cdr3_nt: TGCGCCAGCAACCCCTCGGCGGGGAACCCGGCTAACTATGGCTACACCTTC
cdr3_aa: CASNPSAGNPANYGYTF

j_call: TRBJ2-7
d_call: .
v_call: TRBV7-9
clone_size: once
cdr3_nt: TGTGCCAGCAGCTTAGCGGGCGGTGCCTACGAGCAGTACTTC
cdr3_aa: CASSLAGGAYEQYF

j_call: TRBJ1-4
d_call: .
v_call: TRBV10-3
clone_size: .
cdr3_nt: TGTGCCATCTCTGGCAGCCCTAATGAAAAACTGTTTTTT
cdr3_aa: CAISGSPNEKLFF

j_call: TRBJ1-5
d_call: .
v_call: TRBV30
clone_size: few
cdr3_nt: TGTGCCTGGGGCAGGAGCAATCAGCCCCAGCATTTT
cdr3_aa: CAWGRSNQPQHF

j_call: TRBJ2-1
d_call: .
v_call: TRBV4-3
clone_size: .
cdr3_nt: TGCGCCAGCAGCCCCGAGGGGAGCTCCTACAATGAGCAGTTCTTC
cdr3_aa: CASSPEGSSYNEQFF

j_call: TRBJ2-1
d_call: TRBD2
v_call: TRBV19
clone_size: .
cdr3_nt: TGTGCCAGTAGTCCGCCTGCGGGGGATCCCTCCTACAATGAGCAGTTCTTC
cdr3_aa: CASSPPAGDPSYNEQFF

j_call: TRBJ2-3
d_call: .
v_call: TRBV9
clone_size: .
cdr3_nt: TGTGCCAGCAGCGCACCACAGGGTAATACGCAGTATTTT
cdr3_aa: CASSAPQGNTQYF

j_call: TRBJ1-2
d_call: .
v_call: TRBV14
clone_size: .
cdr3_nt: TGTGCCAGCAGCCCCGGCCCGAGGGGCTACACCTTC
cdr3_aa: CASSPGPRGYTF

j_call: TRBJ1-1
d_call: .
v_call: TRBV27
clone_size: .
cdr3_nt: TGTGCCAGCAGTTTATCGCTGTGGGGCACTGAAGCTTTCTTT
cdr3_aa: CASSLSLWGTEAFF

j_call: TRBJ2-3
d_call: .
v_call: TRBV5-5
clone_size: .
cdr3_nt: TGTGCCAGTAAACTCCCGGGAACTACAGATACGCAGTATTTT
cdr3_aa: CASKLPGTTDTQYF

j_call: TRBJ1-2
d_call: .
v_call: TRBV27
clone_size: .
cdr3_nt: TGTGCCAGCAGTATGACCCGGGACCAGGGGTACTATGGCTACACCTTC
cdr3_aa: CASSMTRDQGYYGYTF

j_call: TRBJ2-7
d_call: TRBD1
v_call: TRBV9
clone_size: .
cdr3_nt: TGTGCCAGCACCACAGGGGGGACCCCTCTCGACGAGCAGTACTTC
cdr3_aa: CASTTGGTPLDEQYF

j_call: TRBJ2-3
d_call: TRBD1
v_call: TRBV29-1
clone_size: .
cdr3_nt: TGCAGCGCTCCCGAGGGGGCGGATACGCAGTATTTT
cdr3_aa: CSAPEGADTQYF

j_call: TRBJ1-4
d_call: TRBD1
v_call: TRBV30
clone_size: .
cdr3_nt: TGTGCCTGGAGTGTAGGACAGGGTCGCGAAAAACTGTTTTTT
cdr3_aa: CAWSVGQGREKLFF

j_call: TRBJ2-7
d_call: TRBD2
v_call: TRBV27
clone_size: .
cdr3_nt: TGTGCCAGCAGTTTTAGTAGCGGGGGGTCTCGCGAGCAGTACTTC
cdr3_aa: CASSFSSGGSREQYF

j_call: TRBJ2-3
d_call: TRBD2
v_call: TRBV7-9
clone_size: .
cdr3_nt: TGTGCCAGCAGCTCACTAGCGGGGGGCACAGATACGCAGTATTTT
cdr3_aa: CASSSLAGGTDTQYF

j_call: TRBJ2-7
d_call: .
v_call: TRBV7-2
clone_size: .
cdr3_nt: TGTGCCAGCAGCCCCGGGGGTGCCCACGAGCAGTACTTC
cdr3_aa: CASSPGGAHEQYF

j_call: TRBJ2-3
d_call: TRBD2
v_call: TRBV30
clone_size: .
cdr3_nt: TGTGCCTGGAGTGTACTCTCGGGAGGCCTGGGTACGCAGTATTTT
cdr3_aa: CAWSVLSGGLGTQYF

j_call: TRBJ1-1
d_call: TRBD1
v_call: TRBV29-1
clone_size: .
cdr3_nt: TGCAGCGCCTCGACAGGGGAGAGCACTGAAGCTTTCTTT
cdr3_aa: CSASTGESTEAFF

j_call: TRBJ2-2
d_call: TRBD1
v_call: TRBV19
clone_size: .
cdr3_nt: TGTGCCAGTATGAGACAGGGGGCACGGACCGGGGAGCTGTTTTTT
cdr3_aa: CASMRQGARTGELFF